This TCR beta chain was retrieved from a study of T cells after posttransplantation cyclophosphamide (dated by TCRdb to about 2016). Regarding the complete study: Using TRB sequencing, the study followed how the T cell repertoire rebuilt after myeloablative bone marrow transplantation with posttransplantation cyclophosphamide given as GVHD prophylaxis. Samples from some 40 PTCy-treated patients, along with samples from 15 to 20 of their related bone marrow donors, underwent antigen receptor sequencing. TRB sequencing was performed on blood from all 35 or so PTCy patients with 1-year posttransplant specimens. Up to roughly 3 additional blood samples from 2 to 5.2 years after transplant were also TRB-sequenced in 3 patients, as was pretransplant blood from several patients. Because TRA and TRB clonality were tightly correlated in fewer than 10 samples, subsequent TCR analyses were focused on TRB only. Public TRB sequences were searched against a database of over 3,600 sequences associated with responses to pathogens, tumor antigens, self-antigens and alloantigens.

Naive T cells were defined as viable CD3+CD4+ or CD3+CD8+ cells that were CCR7+CD45RA+CD45RO-CD95-CD27+CD28+. Related bone marrow donors provided peripheral blood samples on the day of marrow donation. Peripheral blood and bone marrow mononuclear cells were isolated by Ficoll-Hypaque density centrifugation and cryopreserved. CD4+ and CD8+ T cells, including naive and memory subsets, were sorted by FACS on a FACSAria II. Results the study describes overall, beyond this receptor: Across the approximately 47 patients, TRB clonality was highly associated with recipient CMV seropositivity and CMV reactivation, and diversity with PTCy was similar to that in the CNI/methotrexate controls. Donor-recipient similarity was low at 1-2 months but rose over the first year, and later blood repertoires were often dominated by donor CD8+ memory clones. The TRB repertoires of T cells infiltrating skin or GI tract showed only limited overlap with the TRB repertoires of T cells in blood.

V is pruned by 7 bases and J by 0 bases, leaving 3 bases of the junction without a gene match. Its CDR3 holds 15 amino acids, cysteine through phenylalanine. Only CDR3 DNA is held: 45 bases, read in frame from base 1. Sequences SGHRS (CDR1) and YFSETQ (CDR2) are obtained from the germline V gene. Genomic DNA was used for TRB sequencing, which was performed with the immunoSEQ assay at survey resolution or with the hsTCRB kit. For the original study's pipeline: Initial read processing used immunoSEQ software, and repertoire analyses used the LymphoSeq R package. Clonality was calculated as 1 minus normalized Shannon entropy, and the Gini coefficient was also calculated for each TRB dataset. To infer phenotypes in unsorted samples, TRB sequences from sorted subsets of the recipient or donor were mapped onto unsorted samples from the same recipient. Entries here come from immuneACCESS through TCRdb and include only in-frame sequences with V and J called. Some clones fail to appear in such tables; in the studies checked, an unresolved V gene covers under half of the shortfall, and the cause of the remainder is unknown. D and trimming come from the DNA, and the V and J calls and clone size come from that table. The sample table contains approximately 30,000 clones; only one count was recorded for about 93% of them. The ten largest clones capture around 0.23% of the sample.

Details on this clone: This clone's antigen is unknown. Base qualities are not at hand, and no much larger clone is one base apart.

The sequencing input was naive CD4+ T cells sorted from PBMCs. Here the chain combines TRBV5-1 and TRBJ2-2; 10 junctional bases match TRBD2. This TCR derives from a woman aged 55-69 years in good health, CMV-negative, and a related stem cell transplant donor. The DNA sequence is TGCGCCAGCTATAGCGGGGGGACGAACACCGGGGAGCTGTTTTTT. Its translation is CASYSGGTNTGELFF.